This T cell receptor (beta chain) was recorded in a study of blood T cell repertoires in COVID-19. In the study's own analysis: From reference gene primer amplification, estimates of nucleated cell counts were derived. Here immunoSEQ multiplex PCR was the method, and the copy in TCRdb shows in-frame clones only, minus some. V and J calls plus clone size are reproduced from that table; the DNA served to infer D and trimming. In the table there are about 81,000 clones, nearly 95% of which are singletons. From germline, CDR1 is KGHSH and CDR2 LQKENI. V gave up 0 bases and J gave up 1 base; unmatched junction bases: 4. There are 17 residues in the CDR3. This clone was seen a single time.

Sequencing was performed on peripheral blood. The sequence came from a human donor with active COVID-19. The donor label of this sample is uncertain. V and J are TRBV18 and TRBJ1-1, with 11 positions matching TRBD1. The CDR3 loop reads CASSPPGQGGPNTEAFF. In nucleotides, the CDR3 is TGTGCCAGCTCACCACCGGGACAGGGGGGACCGAACACTGAAGCTTTCTTT.